This entry features one T cell receptor beta chain sequence. Its target is unknown. Every donor was a healthy person donating bone marrow. The sample is drawn from a study of cytomegalovirus exposure and HLA in healthy donors. Study-wide results and limits: Further analysis was carried out later, and it showed several of the most significant clusters appearing linked to common viral pathogens. A highly shared variant cluster was judged a likely technical artifact. Researchers reported in a later analysis that a missense DCLRE1C variant was tied to TCR beta V- and J-gene trimming.

CDR1 and CDR2 from the germline V gene are MDHEN and SYDVKM. V shed 2 bases and J shed 5 bases, with 7 bases lying between them. CDR3 length: 12 amino acids. PCR employed 60 Vbeta and 13 Jbeta primers. Clones were sequenced by immunoSEQ multiplex PCR, and TCRdb holds only the in-frame ones, with some missing. Of around 110,000 clones in the sample, around 75% are singletons; the top ten hold over 1.5%. Specimen: PBMCs. The origin of this receptor is a woman younger than 30 in good health and CMV-seronegative. This rearrangement joins TRBV28 to TRBJ2-7; the D gene is possibly TRBD2 (5 bases). CDR3 bases: TGTGCCAGCAGTTTAAGAGGGAACGAGCAGTACTTC. Residues: CASSLRGNEQYF.